The 4 T cell receptor beta chains given below trace back to one sample, sequenced in a study of early T cells in non-severe SARS-CoV-2 infection (dated by TCRdb to the early 2020s). Library creation used 5' RACE. Reads for this sample came from a NextSeq 500. TCRdb reanalyzed the raw reads on its own, using fastp at Q25 for trimming and MiXCR for clone calling, and kept in-frame beta chains. CDR3 protein duplicates are merged, each entry listing the most common genes and DNA. The sample table records approximately 70,000 distinct CDR3 sequences; less than 5.5% of these occur just once. The ten largest make up approximately 7% of the sample. Specimen: whole blood, collected at baseline. The receptors come from an adult who was a healthcare worker with PCR-confirmed SARS-CoV-2 infection or an uninfected control (not recorded which).

This clonotype was counted between two and nine times. The chain carries TRBV5-1 and TRBJ1-2; D is uncertain. This CDR3 is 16 amino acids long. The V and J ends lost 3 bases and 5 bases respectively, with 20 bases between them. The germline V gene has CDR1 SGHRS and CDR2 YFSETQ. CDR3 sequence reads: CASSSAGDPSPYGYTF. The CDR3 bases are TGCGCCAGCAGCTCTGCAGGTGACCCTTCGCCTTATGGCTACACCTTC.

This clonotype was observed many times. The V call is TRBV12-3 or TRBV12-4, the J call TRBJ2-7; D possibly corresponds to TRBD2 (6 bases). Trimming cost V 6 bases and J 0 bases, with 15 bases left between them. CDR3 length: 15 residues. The chain's CDR3 is CASRPGGVSSYEQYF. For the CDR3, the DNA is TGTGCCAGCAGGCCCGGAGGGGTCAGCTCCTACGAGCAGTACTTC.

This clonotype was counted a few times. V is TRBV9 and J is TRBJ2-1; tentatively, D is TRBD1 (5 bases). V was shortened by 2 bases and J by 6 bases, with 18 bases between the two germline ends. This CDR3 contains 16 residues. Germline V gene sequence: CDR1 SGDLS, CDR2 YYNGEE. Here the CDR3 reads CASSVPPTAWVNEQFF. As DNA, the CDR3 is TGTGCCAGCAGCGTCCCCCCGACAGCATGGGTCAATGAGCAGTTCTTC.

This clonotype came up many times. V usage is TRBV7-9 and J usage is TRBJ1-3; the D gene is possibly TRBD1 (6 bases). Germline CDR1 reads SEHNR; CDR2 reads FQNEAQ (reference sequence). V was shortened by 3 bases and J by 0 bases, with 12 bases between the two germline ends. This CDR3 comprises 16 residues. The CDR3 sequence: CASSLHRANSGNTIYF. For the CDR3, the DNA is TGTGCCAGCAGCTTGCACAGGGCTAACTCTGGAAACACCATATATTTT.